This TCR beta chain was retrieved from a study of blood T cell repertoires in COVID-19. V lost 5 bases, J lost 2 bases, and 16 bases lay in between. The V gene's germline CDR1 is MDHEN and CDR2 SYDVKM. This CDR3 spans 17 amino acids. The repertoire was sequenced with immunoSEQ multiplex PCR; TCRdb's copy has only in-frame clones and lacks some. The profile shows around 330,000 clones, roughly 86% of them singletons. Participants came from roughly 23 US areas, aged roughly 18 to 95 years. Clinical history as reported by participants underpinned cohort assignment. Two negative PCRs, clearance, or symptom resolution characterized the recovered Cohort 3 donors.

Material for sequencing was PBMCs or T cells enriched from blood (not recorded which). V gene TRBV28 combines with J gene TRBJ2-6, with D possibly matching TRBD2 (6 bases). The receptor was derived from a young woman who had recovered from COVID-19. CDR3 region: CASSQGTGTPGANVLTF. The DNA of the CDR3 is TGTGCCAGCAGTCAAGGAACGGGGACTCCTGGGGCCAACGTCCTGACTTTC. The entire variable domain, with the rest obtained from reference TRBV28 and TRBJ2-6, is as follows: DVKVTQSSRYLVKRTGEKVFLECVQDMDHENMFWYRQDPGLGLRLIYFSYDVKMKEKGDIPEGYSVSREKKERFSLILESASTNQTSMYLCASSQGTGTPGANVLTFGAGSRLTVL.